The clone carrying this T cell receptor beta chain was seen more than once but under ten times. Its antigen is as yet unknown. This sample stems from a study of T cell repertoires in cytomegalovirus infection. TCRdb independently ran MiXCR on the reads; one entry per CDR3 protein. The table shows roughly 990,000 distinct CDR3 sequences, with 30% to 40% occurring only once. The CDR3 extends over 17 amino acids. V lost 0 bases and J lost 6; bases outside the gene matches: 11. Germline V gene data show CDR1 as MNHEY and CDR2 as SVGAGI. V is TRBV6-5 and J is TRBJ2-3, with 8 positions matching TRBD2. This material consisted of cultured CD8+ T cells from PBMCs, taken from culture after CMV antigen stimulation. The TCR sequence derives from a human donor in good health (CMV status not recorded). Some clones in this sample may be carry-over from other donors' samples. The CDR3 sequence: CASSYSPYSGAQDTQYF. The CDR3 nucleotides are TGTGCCAGCAGTTACTCCCCGTATAGCGGGGCGCAGGATACGCAGTATTTT.